A single sample is the source of the 19 T cell receptor beta chains below, sequenced in a study of shared clonotypes between healthy human individuals (dated by TCRdb to about 2020). The library was produced with the immunoSEQ multiplex PCR assay. The table comes from immuneACCESS by way of TCRdb, which keeps in-frame sequences with V and J called. Part of the clones is missing from these tables; in studies checked, under half for an unresolved V gene and the rest for unknown reasons. The sample yields a few million clones; 85% to 95% were counted once. The ten largest clones represent under 0.15% of the sample. Specimen: naive CD4+ T cells sorted from blood. This specimen's cell subset or site label, interpreted: CD45RA+ positively selected. These receptors were collected from a man aged 18 to 35 in good health.

The chain is built from TRBV30 and TRBJ2-3; D may be TRBD1 (6 bases). V lost 5 bases and J 3 bases, leaving 15 bases between the germline ends. Germline V lookup: CDR1 GTSNPN, CDR2 SVGIG (reference sequence). The CDR3 contains 14 residues. DNA for the CDR3: TGTGCCTGGTCAACAGGGTATCGAACAGATACGCAGTATTTT. Residues: CAWSTGYRTDTQYF.

In its sample, this clone was seen once. The chain uses TRBV5-1 and TRBJ2-1; D ambiguous. The CDR3 spans 15 residues. Germline V gives CDR1 SGHRS, CDR2 YFSETQ. Trimming stripped 1 base from V and 3 bases from J, with 11 bases between. CDR3 in DNA: TGCGCCAGCAGCTTGCGGAGCGTCGGCTACAATGAGCAGTTCTTC. Protein: CASSLRSVGYNEQFF.

The chain employs TRBV7-2 and TRBJ2-7, with 7 nucleotides matching TRBD1. Germline CDR1 reads SGHTA; CDR2 reads FQGNSA. The trim removed 5 bases at V and 5 bases at J, leaving 3 bases unmatched. This CDR3 spans 12 amino acids. The CDR3 coding sequence is TGTGCCAGCAGCAGGGACAGCCACGAGCAGTACTTC. This translates into CASSRDSHEQYF.

The genes are TRBV2 and TRBJ2-5; the D gene is possibly TRBD2 (7 bases). Trimming left V 4 bases short and J 7 bases short, with 19 bases between. Germline V lookup: CDR1 SNHLY, CDR2 FYNNEI. The CDR3 is made up of 15 amino acids. Written as DNA, the CDR3 is TGTGCCAGCAGTGTTAGGGCCGAGGGGGAGGGGACCCAGTACTTC. It encodes CASSVRAEGEGTQYF.

This sequence joins TRBV6-6 and TRBJ1-3; no reliable D call. Germline V CDR1 and CDR2: MNHNY, SVGAGI (reference sequence). This CDR3 is 12 amino acids long. Trimming took off 4 bases at V and 3 bases at J, with 4 bases between the two ends. CDR3 nucleotide sequence: TGTGCCAGCAGTTTTGTTGGAAACACCATATATTTT. This encodes CASSFVGNTIYF.

This chain connects TRBV27 to TRBJ2-5; 8 nucleotides line up with TRBD1. In germline, CDR1 is MNHEY, CDR2 SMNVEV (reference sequence). This CDR3 is built from 13 residues. Unmatched junction bases numbered 7, after V lost 6 bases and J lost 7 bases. The CDR3 nucleotides read TGTGCCAGCAGCCTAACAGGGGGTACGACCCAGTACTTC. Protein sequence: CASSLTGGTTQYF.

Comment on this clone: The sample holds other DNA sequences that translate to the same CDR3. The chain joins TRBV7-2 to TRBJ2-3; D is undetermined. Trimming left V 2 bases short and J 2 bases short, with 5 bases between. The length of the CDR3 is 13 residues. Looked up from germline, CDR1 is SGHTA and CDR2 is FQGNSA. CDR3 protein: CASSLQVTDTQYF. The CDR3 DNA is TGTGCCAGCAGCTTACAGGTCACAGATACGCAGTATTTT.

This chain links TRBV18 with TRBJ1-3; no clear D gene. With 2 bases removed from V and 1 base from J, the gap between germline ends came to 3 bases. Germline CDR1 and CDR2: KGHSH and LQKENI. This CDR3 contains 13 residues. DNA of the CDR3: TGTGCCAGCTCACCAGTATCTGGAAACACCATATATTTT. This codes for CASSPVSGNTIYF.

This chain uses TRBV28 with TRBJ1-5; D is ambiguous. CDR3 length equals 15 residues. V lost 5 bases, J lost 1 base, and 12 bases lay in between. Per germline, CDR1 MDHEN and CDR2 SYDVKM. CDR3 amino acids: CASSVRGLSNQPQHF. CDR3 coding DNA: TGTGCCAGCAGTGTCAGAGGGTTAAGCAATCAGCCCCAGCATTTT.

The chain joins TRBV5-1 to TRBJ1-1; 7 bases match TRBD1. This CDR3 spans 18 amino acids. Germline V gene sequence: CDR1 SGHRS, CDR2 YFSETQ. V shed 1 base and J 7 bases; nucleotides not matched to a gene: 19. This CDR3 is CASSLPAAGLTGVGEAFF. For the CDR3, the DNA is TGCGCCAGCAGCTTGCCCGCGGCGGGCTTAACAGGGGTCGGTGAAGCTTTCTTT.

The chain employs TRBV11-2 and TRBJ1-3; TRBD1 might be the D (6 bases). The ends were cut back, 2 bases at V and 0 bases at J, with 11 bases in the middle. The germline CDR1 and CDR2 sequences are SGHAT and FQNNGV. The length of the CDR3 is 16 residues. The CDR3 sequence is CASSLSGHSSGNTIYF. The DNA for the CDR3 is TGTGCCAGCAGCTTATCGGGACACTCCTCTGGAAACACCATATATTTT.

This clone was detected a few times. The DNA of the CDR3 is TGTGCCAGCAGTGAGTCGGGGAGCTACACCTTC. As protein: CASSESGSYTF. This chain connects TRBV2 to TRBJ1-2; the D is unclear. V was trimmed by 3 bases and J by 9 bases, leaving 8 bases between them. The CDR3 contains 11 residues. Germline V lookup: CDR1 SNHLY, CDR2 FYNNEI. Combining the CDR3 with reference TRBV2 and TRBJ1-2 gives the whole variable domain EPEVTQTPSHQVTQMGQEVILRCVPISNHLYFYWYRQILGQKVEFLVSFYNNEISEKSEIFDDQFSVERPDGSNFTLKIRSTKLEDSAMYFCASSESGSYTFGSGTRLTVV.

This chain links TRBV2 with TRBJ2-7; TRBD1 matches at 8 bases. CDR1 and CDR2 from the germline V gene are SNHLY and FYNNEI. The CDR3 is 14 residues long. Germline trimming cut 5 bases from V and 3 bases from J; bases unmatched to any gene: 6. This chain's CDR3 is CASSTRTGNYEQYF. The CDR3 DNA reads TGTGCCAGCAGTACCCGGACAGGGAACTACGAGCAGTACTTC.

Comments on this clone: This sample also contains other DNA sequences that code for the same CDR3. As DNA, the CDR3 is TGTGCCAGCAGTGGCACAGGGACGAACACCGGGGAGCTGTTTTTT. This gives the protein CASSGTGTNTGELFF. The chain carries TRBV2 and TRBJ2-2, with D perhaps matching TRBD1 (6 bases). The CDR3 totals 15 residues. V dropped 4 bases and J dropped 0 bases, with 9 bases sitting between them. The germline CDR1 and CDR2 sequences are SNHLY and FYNNEI.

The V and J genes are TRBV13 and TRBJ2-7; TRBD1 is a possible D gene (5 bases). Germline V gene data show CDR1 as PRHDT and CDR2 as FYEKMQ (reference sequence). Trimming shortened V by 4 bases and J by 3 bases, and 16 bases separated the two germline ends. The CDR3 spans 15 residues. Written as DNA, the CDR3 is TGTGCCAGCAGCTCTGAAGGACAAGACAACTACGAGCAGTACTTC. Amino acid sequence: CASSSEGQDNYEQYF.

Details on this clone: Additional DNA sequences in this sample encode the identical CDR3. The chain couples TRBV5-1 to TRBJ1-6, with unresolved D. Deletions cut 0 bases from V and 7 bases from J, with 5 bases between. The CDR3 runs to 13 residues. CDR1 SGHRS and CDR2 YFSETQ come from the germline V gene. The CDR3 DNA sequence: TGCGCCAGCAGCTTGGAGCGGAATTCACCCCTCCACTTT. Translation gives CASSLERNSPLHF.

The chain recombines TRBV2 with TRBJ2-7, with D possibly matching TRBD1 (6 bases). Germline V CDR1 and CDR2: SNHLY, FYNNEI. The V end lost 7 bases, the J end lost 3 bases, and 13 bases lay between the germline ends. The CDR3 has 13 residues. Here the CDR3 reads CASKRTALYEQYF. The CDR3, as DNA: TGTGCCAGCAAAAGGACAGCTCTCTACGAGCAGTACTTC.

This clone appeared a single time. The rearrangement joins TRBV7-2 to TRBJ2-3; TRBD1 matches 8 bases. Losses at the gene ends were 2 bases for V and 5 bases for J; bases not matched to a gene: 6. CDR3 length equals 15 residues. From germline, CDR1 is SGHTA and CDR2 FQGNSA. The CDR3 protein is CASSLHRGVGDTQYF. The CDR3 coding sequence is TGTGCCAGCAGCTTACACAGGGGGGTCGGAGATACGCAGTATTTT.

The chain is built from TRBV7-2 and TRBJ2-7, with 9 bases lining up with TRBD1. This CDR3 has 14 amino acids. Germline CDR1 SGHTA, CDR2 FQGNSA. V lost 4 bases to trimming and J lost 6 bases; unmatched junction nucleotides: 7. The CDR3 bases are TGTGCCAGCAGCTATTGGGGACAGGGAAGCGAGCAGTACTTC. It specifies CASSYWGQGSEQYF.